A single sample is the source of the 23 T cell receptor beta chains below, sequenced in a study of blood T cells in healthy people across ages (dated by TCRdb to the mid-2010s). The library came from 5' RACE. Sequencing relied on an Illumina HiSeq 2500. A second PCR of about 7 to 12 cycles was run with a J-beta primer mix and a sample-barcoded 5' primer. In TCRdb, the public reads were trimmed at Q25 with fastp and aligned with MiXCR, with productive beta chains retained. Duplicate CDR3 protein sequences are folded into a single record with the most common DNA and genes. This sample gives almost 300,000 distinct CDR3 sequences in total; roughly 29% of them show up just once. The ten largest make up 25% to 35% of the sample. The sample was blood. The source is a woman aged 70-85 years in good health.

The sample holds one count of this clonotype. The genes are TRBV7-3 and TRBJ2-4; TRBD1 matches at 7 bases. The V gene end was trimmed by 4 bases and the J gene end by 1 base; junction bases not matched to a gene: 25. The CDR3 has 22 amino acids. Germline assignment: CDR1 SGHTA and CDR2 FQGTGA. In DNA form, the CDR3 reads TGTGCCAGCAGCTCCCCCGGGACAGAGATCTCTCGGGCGCGGAAGGCCAAAAACATTCAGTACTTC. It is translated as CASSSPGTEISRARKAKNIQYF.

This clonotype was picked up many times. The chain links TRBV7-2 to TRBJ2-1, with no clear D. Germline V gene data show CDR1 as SGHTA and CDR2 as FQGNSA. The V end was cut by 5 bases, the J end by 2 bases, with 13 bases between. The CDR3 is 15 amino acids. The CDR3 DNA reads TGTGCCAGCAGCCCCACCGGATGGCCCTACAATGAGCAGTTCTTC. It codes for CASSPTGWPYNEQFF. Full variable domain (rest looked up from reference TRBV7-2 and TRBJ2-1): GAGVSQSPSNKVTEKGKDVELRCDPISGHTALYWYRQSLGQGLEFLIYFQGNSAPDKSGLPSDRFSAERTGGSVSTLTIQRTQQEDSAVYLCASSPTGWPYNEQFFGPGTRLTVL.

The chain links TRBV28 to TRBJ2-7, with 9 bases that match TRBD2. The J call may not be correct, given that the DNA end is closer to TRBJ2-1. This CDR3 contains 15 residues. Germline CDR1 and CDR2: MDHEN and SYDVKM. The CDR3 sequence is CASSSPASGANEQFF. Here the CDR3 DNA reads TGTGCCAGCAGTTCCCCCGCTAGCGGGGCCAATGAGCAGTTCTTC.

V usage is TRBV5-1 and J usage is TRBJ2-5; D is perhaps TRBD2 (7 bases). The J call may be in error: the DNA end matches TRBJ2-1 better. The germline V gene has CDR1 SGHRS and CDR2 YFSETQ. The CDR3 spans 16 residues. CDR3 protein: CASSSKTGGYYNEQFF. The CDR3, as DNA: TGCGCCAGCAGCTCGAAGACGGGGGGCTACTACAATGAGCAGTTCTTC.

The chain employs TRBV20-1 and TRBJ1-1; maybe TRBD1 (6 bases). The V end lost 4 bases, the J end lost 0 bases, and 12 bases lay between the germline ends. This CDR3 has 14 residues. Germline CDR1 and CDR2: DFQATT and SNEGSKA (reference sequence). The CDR3, as DNA: TGCAGTGCTACCACCACAGGGCTGAACACTGAAGCTTTCTTT. Translated: CSATTTGLNTEAFF.

The J gene is TRBJ2-5, the V gene TRBV7-8; TRBD2 might be the D (5 bases). The V gene's germline CDR1 is SGHVS and CDR2 FQNEAQ. The CDR3 contains 14 residues. Trimming pared 3 bases from V and 4 bases from J, leaving 12 bases between. The CDR3 nucleotides read TGTGCCAGCAGCTTGGACTCGTGGAGAGAGACCCAGTACTTC. This encodes CASSLDSWRETQYF.

J is TRBJ2-3 and V is TRBV9, with TRBD2 matching 8 bases. Trimming removed 0 bases from V and 0 bases from J; junction bases left unmatched: 3. Germline values: CDR1 SGDLS, CDR2 YYNGEE. The CDR3 sequence is 16 residues long. CDR3 sequence: CASSVVRGGSTDTQYF. CDR3 nucleotides: TGTGCCAGCAGCGTAGTTCGCGGGGGGAGCACAGATACGCAGTATTTT.

A remark on this clonotype: A much more abundant neighbour one base away suggests this may be a read error. The chain combines TRBV29-1 with TRBJ2-4, with D unclear. This CDR3 has 16 residues. From germline, CDR1 is SQVTM and CDR2 ANQGSEA. This chain's CDR3 is CSIEDWGSTGSNIQYF. In DNA, the CDR3 is TGCAGCATTGAAGATTGGGGTTCGACTGGATCAAACATTCAGTACTTC.

This clonotype was detected many times. The chain couples TRBV5-1 to TRBJ2-5; unclear D gene. This CDR3 comprises 15 residues. The germline CDR1 and CDR2 sequences are SGHRS and YFSETQ. V lost 4 bases and J 1 base, leaving 14 bases between the germline ends. CDR3 sequence reads: CASSTGSVPQETQYF. Written as DNA, the CDR3 is TGCGCCAGCAGCACCGGCTCAGTCCCCCAAGAGACCCAGTACTTC.

This clonotype was picked up one time. The junction and the germline gene differ at one end; a read error may be behind it. The CDR3 region is CSVELGLSGSPQENQYF. CDR3 nucleotide sequence: TGCAGCGTTGAACTGGGTCTTAGCGGGAGCCCCCAAGAGAACCAGTACTTC. The V gene is TRBV29-1, the J gene TRBJ2-5; 9 bases are shared with TRBD2. The CDR3 has 17 amino acids. Germline V lookup: CDR1 SQVTM, CDR2 ANQGSEA.

This clonotype has a handful of counts. This sequence joins TRBV15 and TRBJ2-1; D is uncertain. Looked up from germline, CDR1 is LNHNV and CDR2 is YYDKDF (reference sequence). The CDR3 totals 13 residues. V lost 1 base and J lost 9, with 10 bases in between. CDR3 coding DNA: TGTGCCACCAGCAGAGGGGCGAGGTTTGAGCAGTTCTTC. Encoded protein: CATSRGARFEQFF.

The chain employs TRBV9 and TRBJ2-7; tentative D call: TRBD2 (6 bases). The V end was cut by 3 bases, the J end by 4 bases, with 17 bases between. The germline V gene encodes CDR1 SGDLS and CDR2 YYNGEE. The CDR3 runs to 15 residues. The chain's CDR3 is CASSAGAFEGYEQYF. The CDR3 DNA is TGTGCCAGCAGCGCGGGAGCCTTTGAGGGATACGAGCAGTACTTC.

The chain couples TRBV7-8 to TRBJ1-5; D remains ambiguous. CDR3 size: 16 residues. Germline CDR1 SGHVS, CDR2 FQNEAQ. Trimming pared 1 base from V and 0 bases from J, leaving 10 bases between. CDR3: CASSLGSRNSNQPQHF. The CDR3 DNA is TGTGCCAGCAGCTTAGGTAGCAGGAATAGCAATCAGCCCCAGCATTTT.

This clonotype was seen a handful of times. The chain recombines TRBV28 with TRBJ2-5; D is perhaps TRBD2 (6 bases). The J call may be in error: the DNA end matches TRBJ2-7 better. Germline V gives CDR1 MDHEN, CDR2 SYDVKM. The CDR3 totals 16 residues. The CDR3 reads CASRPTPGLRVYEQYF. The CDR3 coding sequence is TGTGCCAGCAGGCCAACCCCGGGACTCCGCGTCTACGAGCAGTACTTC.

The rearrangement uses TRBV28 and TRBJ2-1; D gene uncertain. The last part of the DNA fits TRBJ2-7 better; the J call may be wrong. The germline V gene encodes CDR1 MDHEN and CDR2 SYDVKM. This CDR3 is 14 amino acids long. CDR3 sequence reads: CASSSPGPPEEQYF. The CDR3 DNA sequence: TGTGCCAGCAGTTCCCCGGGTCCCCCAGAAGAGCAGTACTTC.

This clonotype was counted a few times. The V call is TRBV7-2, the J call TRBJ2-1; D may be TRBD1 or TRBD2 (5 bases each). CDR3 length equals 14 residues. The germline V gene has CDR1 SGHTA and CDR2 FQGNSA. The V gene lost 6 bases and the J gene lost 2 bases, with 11 bases spanning the gap. The DNA for the CDR3 is TGTGCCAGCAGGGGGGATAGCCCCTACAATGAGCAGTTCTTC. Translation gives CASRGDSPYNEQFF.

About this clonotype itself: A read error may produce the germline difference seen at one junction end. The chain couples TRBV18 to TRBJ2-7; D might be TRBD2 (5 bases). The end of the DNA is better explained by TRBJ2-5, so the J call may be wrong. There are 15 residues in the CDR3. The germline CDR1 and CDR2 sequences are KGHSH and LQKENI. This CDR3 reads CACSLSGSLQETQYF. For the CDR3, the DNA is TGTGCCTGCTCACTTTCGGGAAGCTTACAAGAGACCCAGTACTTC.

The V call is TRBV5-1, the J call TRBJ2-1; TRBD2 matches 8 bases. V gave up 4 bases and J gave up 6 bases; unmatched junction bases: 6. The CDR3 sequence is 14 residues long. Germline values: CDR1 SGHRS, CDR2 YFSETQ. For the CDR3, the DNA is TGCGCCAGCAGCGGTCTAGCGGGCCTCAATGAGCAGTTCTTC. It encodes CASSGLAGLNEQFF.

This clonotype was seen a few times. The rearrangement uses TRBV6-2 or TRBV6-3 and TRBJ2-4, with 7 bases aligning to TRBD2. V lost 2 bases and J lost 0; bases outside the gene matches: 13. The CDR3 length is 19 residues. CDR1 is MNHEY, CDR2 SVGEGT, per germline. The CDR3 protein is CASSYDTYLAEVAKNIQYF. The DNA for the CDR3 is TGTGCCAGCAGTTACGACACGTATCTAGCGGAAGTAGCCAAAAACATTCAGTACTTC.

This clonotype was observed at least ten times. CDR3 DNA sequence: TGCAGCGCTCCGATGGGGGGGGTAGCTTTCTTT. Residues: CSAPMGGVAFF. This sequence joins TRBV29-1 and TRBJ1-1; weak D call: TRBD1 (5 bases). V lost 7 bases and J lost 10, with 16 bases in between. There are 11 residues in the CDR3. Germline V CDR1 and CDR2: SQVTM, ANQGSEA.

The sample holds a few counts of this clonotype. This chain joins TRBV6-1 and TRBJ2-1; 10 positions agree with TRBD2. CDR1 MNHNS and CDR2 SASEGT come from the germline V gene. J lost 1 base, V lost 4 bases, and 10 bases had no gene match. The CDR3 loop spans 18 amino acids. The CDR3: CASSGRTSGLISYNEQFF. The CDR3 DNA reads TGTGCCAGCAGTGGGCGGACTAGCGGCTTGATTTCCTACAATGAGCAGTTCTTC.

In this sample, this clonotype turned up a few times. The rearrangement uses TRBV9 and TRBJ2-5; 10 nucleotides line up with TRBD2. With 3 bases clipped from V and 1 base from J, the junction kept 3 bases outside the gene matches. The CDR3 spans 15 residues. Looked up from germline, CDR1 is SGDLS and CDR2 is YYNGEE. CDR3 in amino acids: CASSASGSPQETQYF. In DNA, the CDR3 is TGTGCCAGCAGCGCTAGCGGGAGCCCCCAAGAGACCCAGTACTTC.

The chain has TRBV28 and TRBJ2-5, with 7 bases matching TRBD2. Germline V gene lookup returns CDR1 MDHEN and CDR2 SYDVKM. V shed 3 bases and J 5 bases; nucleotides not matched to a gene: 12. The CDR3 is 16 residues long. The DNA of the CDR3 is TGTGCCAGCAGTTTCGGTCCGGGGACGCGGGGGGAGACCCAGTACTTC. Translation gives CASSFGPGTRGETQYF.